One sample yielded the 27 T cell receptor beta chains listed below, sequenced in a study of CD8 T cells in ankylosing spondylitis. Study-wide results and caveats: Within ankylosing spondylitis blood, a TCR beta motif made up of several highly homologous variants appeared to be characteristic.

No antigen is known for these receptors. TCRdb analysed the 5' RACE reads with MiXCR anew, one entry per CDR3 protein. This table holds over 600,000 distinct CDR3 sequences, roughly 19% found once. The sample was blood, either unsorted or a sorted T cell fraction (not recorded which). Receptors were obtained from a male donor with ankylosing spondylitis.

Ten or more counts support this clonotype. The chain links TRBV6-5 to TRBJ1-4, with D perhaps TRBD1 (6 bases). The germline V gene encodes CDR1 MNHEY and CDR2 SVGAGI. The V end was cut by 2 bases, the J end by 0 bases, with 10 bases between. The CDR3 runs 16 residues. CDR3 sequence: CASSYGTPPTNEKLFF. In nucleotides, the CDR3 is TGTGCCAGCAGTTACGGGACACCGCCAACTAATGAAAAACTGTTTTTT.

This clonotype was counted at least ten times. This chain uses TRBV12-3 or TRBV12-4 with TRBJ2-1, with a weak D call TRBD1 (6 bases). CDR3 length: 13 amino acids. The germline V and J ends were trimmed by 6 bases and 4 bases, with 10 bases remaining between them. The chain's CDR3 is CASSKQGYNEQFF. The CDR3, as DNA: TGTGCCAGCAGCAAACAGGGATACAATGAGCAGTTCTTC.

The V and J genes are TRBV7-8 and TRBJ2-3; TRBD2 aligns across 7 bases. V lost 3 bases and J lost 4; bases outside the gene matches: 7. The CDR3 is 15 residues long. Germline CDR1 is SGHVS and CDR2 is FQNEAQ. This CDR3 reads CASSFLGGGADTQYF. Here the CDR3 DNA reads TGTGCCAGCAGCTTCTTGGGCGGGGGTGCAGATACGCAGTATTTT.

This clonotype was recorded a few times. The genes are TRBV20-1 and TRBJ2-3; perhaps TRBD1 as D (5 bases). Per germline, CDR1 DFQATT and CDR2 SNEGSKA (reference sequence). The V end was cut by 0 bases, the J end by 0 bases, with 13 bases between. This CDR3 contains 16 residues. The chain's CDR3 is CSARDLRAGSTDTQYF. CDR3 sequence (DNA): TGCAGTGCTAGAGATCTCAGGGCCGGGAGCACAGATACGCAGTATTTT.

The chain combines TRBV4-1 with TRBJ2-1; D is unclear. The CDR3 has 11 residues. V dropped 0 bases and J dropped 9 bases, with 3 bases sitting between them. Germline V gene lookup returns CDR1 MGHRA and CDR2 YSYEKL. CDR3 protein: CASSQDLEQFF. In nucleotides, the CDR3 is TGCGCCAGCAGCCAAGATCTTGAGCAGTTCTTC.

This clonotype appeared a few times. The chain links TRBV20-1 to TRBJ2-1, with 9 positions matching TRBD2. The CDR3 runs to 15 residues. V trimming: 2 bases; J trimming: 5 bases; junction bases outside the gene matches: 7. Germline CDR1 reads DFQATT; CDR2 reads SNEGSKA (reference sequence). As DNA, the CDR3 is TGCAGTGCTAGACTAGCGGGACGGGGGAACAATGAGCAGTTCTTC. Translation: CSARLAGRGNNEQFF.

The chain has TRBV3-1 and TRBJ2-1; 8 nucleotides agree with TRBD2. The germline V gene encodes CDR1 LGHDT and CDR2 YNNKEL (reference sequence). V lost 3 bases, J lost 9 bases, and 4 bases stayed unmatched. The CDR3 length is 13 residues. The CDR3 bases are TGTGCCAGCAGCCAGATGACTAGCGCTGAGCAGTTCTTC. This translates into CASSQMTSAEQFF.

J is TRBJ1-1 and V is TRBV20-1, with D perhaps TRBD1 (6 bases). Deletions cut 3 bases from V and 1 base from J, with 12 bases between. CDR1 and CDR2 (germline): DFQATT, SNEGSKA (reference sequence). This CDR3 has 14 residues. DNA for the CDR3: TGCAGTGCTAGTTGGGGGGCCGGGAACACTGAAGCTTTCTTT. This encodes CSASWGAGNTEAFF.

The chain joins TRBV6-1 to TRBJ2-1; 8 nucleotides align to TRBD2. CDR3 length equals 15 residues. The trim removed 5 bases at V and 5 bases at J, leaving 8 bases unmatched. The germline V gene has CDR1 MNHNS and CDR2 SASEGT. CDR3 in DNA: TGTGCCAGCAGTAGCGGGAGATGGGGGAACAATGAGCAGTTCTTC. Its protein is CASSSGRWGNNEQFF.

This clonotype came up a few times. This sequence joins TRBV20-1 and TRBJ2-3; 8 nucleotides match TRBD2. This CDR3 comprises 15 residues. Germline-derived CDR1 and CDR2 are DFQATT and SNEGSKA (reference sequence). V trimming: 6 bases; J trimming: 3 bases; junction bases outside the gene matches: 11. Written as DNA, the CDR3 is TGCAGTGCCGGGACCTTAAGCGGGGGTACAGATACGCAGTATTTT. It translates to CSAGTLSGGTDTQYF.

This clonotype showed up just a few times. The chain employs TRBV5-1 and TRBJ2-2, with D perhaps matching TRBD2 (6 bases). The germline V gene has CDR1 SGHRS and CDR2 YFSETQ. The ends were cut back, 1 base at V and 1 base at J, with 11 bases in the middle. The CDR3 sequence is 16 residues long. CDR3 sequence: CASSLRGTLNTGELFF. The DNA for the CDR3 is TGCGCCAGCAGCTTGAGAGGGACTTTGAACACCGGGGAGCTGTTTTTT.

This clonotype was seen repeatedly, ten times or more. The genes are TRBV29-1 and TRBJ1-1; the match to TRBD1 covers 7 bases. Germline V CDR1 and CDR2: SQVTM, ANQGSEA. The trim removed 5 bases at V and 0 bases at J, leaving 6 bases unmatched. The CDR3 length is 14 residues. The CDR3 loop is CSVRTGQLNTEAFF. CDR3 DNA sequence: TGCAGCGTTCGCACGGGACAGCTGAACACTGAAGCTTTCTTT.

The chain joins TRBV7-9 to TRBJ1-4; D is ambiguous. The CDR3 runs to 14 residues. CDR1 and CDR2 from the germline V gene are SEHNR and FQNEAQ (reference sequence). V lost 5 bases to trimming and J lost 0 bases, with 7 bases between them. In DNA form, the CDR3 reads TGTGCCAGCAGCGAAAATCCAACTAATGAAAAACTGTTTTTT. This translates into CASSENPTNEKLFF. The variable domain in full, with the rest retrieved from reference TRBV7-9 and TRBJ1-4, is DTGVSQNPRHKITKRGQNVTFRCDPISEHNRLYWYRQTLGQGPEFLTYFQNEAQLEKSRLLSDRFSAERPKGSFSTLEIQRTEQGDSAMYLCASSENPTNEKLFFGSGTQLSVL.

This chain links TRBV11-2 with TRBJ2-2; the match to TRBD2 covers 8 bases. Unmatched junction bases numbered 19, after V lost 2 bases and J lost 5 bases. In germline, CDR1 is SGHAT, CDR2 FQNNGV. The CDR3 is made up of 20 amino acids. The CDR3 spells CASSLKTLRVAGKGTGELFF. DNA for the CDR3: TGTGCCAGCAGCTTAAAGACCCTTCGGGTAGCGGGAAAAGGAACCGGGGAGCTGTTTTTT.

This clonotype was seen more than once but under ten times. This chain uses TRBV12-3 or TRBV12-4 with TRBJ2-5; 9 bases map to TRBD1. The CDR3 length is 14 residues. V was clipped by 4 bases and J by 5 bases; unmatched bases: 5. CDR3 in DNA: TGTGCCAGCAGTTCTCCGGACAGGGGTGAGACCCAGTACTTC. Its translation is CASSSPDRGETQYF.

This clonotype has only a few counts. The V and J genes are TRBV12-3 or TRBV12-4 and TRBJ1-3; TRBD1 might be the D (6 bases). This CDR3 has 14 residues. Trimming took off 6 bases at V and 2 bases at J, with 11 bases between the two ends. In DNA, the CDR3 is TGTGCCAGCAGGGAAGCAGGGGCTGGAAACACCATATATTTT. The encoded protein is CASREAGAGNTIYF.

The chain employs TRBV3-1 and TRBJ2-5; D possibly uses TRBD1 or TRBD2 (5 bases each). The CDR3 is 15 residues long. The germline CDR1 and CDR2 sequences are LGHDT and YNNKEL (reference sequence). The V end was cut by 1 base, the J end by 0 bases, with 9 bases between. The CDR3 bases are TGTGCCAGCAGCCAAGGCCGGGGCTACCAAGAGACCCAGTACTTC. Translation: CASSQGRGYQETQYF.

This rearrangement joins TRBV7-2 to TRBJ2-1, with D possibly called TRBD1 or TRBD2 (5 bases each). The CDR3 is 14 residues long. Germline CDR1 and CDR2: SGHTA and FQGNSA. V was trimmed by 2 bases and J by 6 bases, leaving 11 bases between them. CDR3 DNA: TGTGCCAGCAGCTTACGGGACGGCCGCAATGAGCAGTTCTTC. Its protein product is CASSLRDGRNEQFF.

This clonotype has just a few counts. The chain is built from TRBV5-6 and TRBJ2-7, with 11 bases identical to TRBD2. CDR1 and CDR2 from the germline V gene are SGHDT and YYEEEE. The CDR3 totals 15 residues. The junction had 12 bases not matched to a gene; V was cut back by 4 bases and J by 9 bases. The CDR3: CASSLGLAVPAGQYF. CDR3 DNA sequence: TGTGCCAGCAGCCTGGGACTAGCGGTACCCGCGGGGCAGTACTTC.

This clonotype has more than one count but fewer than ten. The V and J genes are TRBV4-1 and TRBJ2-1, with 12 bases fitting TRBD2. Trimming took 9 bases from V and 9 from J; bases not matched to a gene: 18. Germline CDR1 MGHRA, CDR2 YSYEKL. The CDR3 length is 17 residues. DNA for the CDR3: TGCGCCAGTAAGCCCGCACACTCTAGCGGGGGGGCCGGTGAGCAGTTCTTC. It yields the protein CASKPAHSSGGAGEQFF.

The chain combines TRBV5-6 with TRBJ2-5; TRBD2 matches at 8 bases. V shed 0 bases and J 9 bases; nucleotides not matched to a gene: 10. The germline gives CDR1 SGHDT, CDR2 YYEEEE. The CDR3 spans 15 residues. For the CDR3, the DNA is TGTGCCAGCAGCTTGGTTTCTAGCGGGTCGGGGTCCCAGTACTTC. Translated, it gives CASSLVSSGSGSQYF.

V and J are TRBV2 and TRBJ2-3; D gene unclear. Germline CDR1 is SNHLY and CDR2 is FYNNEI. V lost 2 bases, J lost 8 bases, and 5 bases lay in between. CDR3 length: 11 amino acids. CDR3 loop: CASSEQFTQYF. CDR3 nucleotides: TGTGCCAGCAGTGAACAGTTTACGCAGTATTTT.

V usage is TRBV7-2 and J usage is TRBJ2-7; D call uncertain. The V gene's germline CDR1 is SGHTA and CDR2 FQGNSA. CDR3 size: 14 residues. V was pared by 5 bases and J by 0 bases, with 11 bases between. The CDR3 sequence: CASSPSPGSYEQYF. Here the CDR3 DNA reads TGTGCCAGCAGCCCTTCCCCGGGCTCCTACGAGCAGTACTTC. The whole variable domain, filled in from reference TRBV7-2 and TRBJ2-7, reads GAGVSQSPSNKVTEKGKDVELRCDPISGHTALYWYRQSLGQGLEFLIYFQGNSAPDKSGLPSDRFSAERTGGSVSTLTIQRTQQEDSAVYLCASSPSPGSYEQYFGPGTRLTVT.

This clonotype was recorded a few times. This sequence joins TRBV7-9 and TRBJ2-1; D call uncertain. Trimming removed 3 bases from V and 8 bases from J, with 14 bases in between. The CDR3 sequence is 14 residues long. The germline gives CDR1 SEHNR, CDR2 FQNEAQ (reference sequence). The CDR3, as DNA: TGTGCCAGCAGCTTGCCCCTAGTACTCTATGAGCAGTTCTTC. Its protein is CASSLPLVLYEQFF.

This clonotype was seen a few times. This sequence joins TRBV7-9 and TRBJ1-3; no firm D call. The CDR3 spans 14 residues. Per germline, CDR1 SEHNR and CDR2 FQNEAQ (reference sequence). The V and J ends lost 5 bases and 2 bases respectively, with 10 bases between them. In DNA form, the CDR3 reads TGTGCCAGCAGCCAGTTCGGCGCTGGAAACACCATATATTTT. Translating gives CASSQFGAGNTIYF.

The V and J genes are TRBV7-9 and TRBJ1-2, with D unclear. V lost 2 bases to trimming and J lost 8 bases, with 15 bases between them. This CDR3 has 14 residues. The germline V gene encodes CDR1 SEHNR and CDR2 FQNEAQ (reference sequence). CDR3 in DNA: TGTGCCAGCAGCTTAAGTTGGCAATTCGAAGGCTACACCTTC. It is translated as CASSLSWQFEGYTF.

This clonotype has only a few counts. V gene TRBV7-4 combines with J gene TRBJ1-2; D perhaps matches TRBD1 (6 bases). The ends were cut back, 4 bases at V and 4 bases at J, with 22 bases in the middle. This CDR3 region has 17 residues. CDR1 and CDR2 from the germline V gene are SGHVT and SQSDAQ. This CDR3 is CASSSRPYRAETYGYTF. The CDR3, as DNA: TGTGCCAGCAGCTCACGACCCTACAGGGCCGAAACCTATGGCTACACCTTC.